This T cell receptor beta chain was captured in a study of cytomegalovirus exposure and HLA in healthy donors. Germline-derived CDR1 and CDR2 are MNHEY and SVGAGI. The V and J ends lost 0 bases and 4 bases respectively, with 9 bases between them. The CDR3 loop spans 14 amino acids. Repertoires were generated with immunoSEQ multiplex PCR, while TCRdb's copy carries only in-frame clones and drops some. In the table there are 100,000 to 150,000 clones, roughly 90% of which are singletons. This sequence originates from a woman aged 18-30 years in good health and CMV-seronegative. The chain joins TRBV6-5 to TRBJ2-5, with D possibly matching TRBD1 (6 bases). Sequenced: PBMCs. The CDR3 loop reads CASSYSYRAETQYF. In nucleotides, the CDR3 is TGTGCCAGCAGTTACTCCTACAGGGCAGAGACCCAGTACTTC.